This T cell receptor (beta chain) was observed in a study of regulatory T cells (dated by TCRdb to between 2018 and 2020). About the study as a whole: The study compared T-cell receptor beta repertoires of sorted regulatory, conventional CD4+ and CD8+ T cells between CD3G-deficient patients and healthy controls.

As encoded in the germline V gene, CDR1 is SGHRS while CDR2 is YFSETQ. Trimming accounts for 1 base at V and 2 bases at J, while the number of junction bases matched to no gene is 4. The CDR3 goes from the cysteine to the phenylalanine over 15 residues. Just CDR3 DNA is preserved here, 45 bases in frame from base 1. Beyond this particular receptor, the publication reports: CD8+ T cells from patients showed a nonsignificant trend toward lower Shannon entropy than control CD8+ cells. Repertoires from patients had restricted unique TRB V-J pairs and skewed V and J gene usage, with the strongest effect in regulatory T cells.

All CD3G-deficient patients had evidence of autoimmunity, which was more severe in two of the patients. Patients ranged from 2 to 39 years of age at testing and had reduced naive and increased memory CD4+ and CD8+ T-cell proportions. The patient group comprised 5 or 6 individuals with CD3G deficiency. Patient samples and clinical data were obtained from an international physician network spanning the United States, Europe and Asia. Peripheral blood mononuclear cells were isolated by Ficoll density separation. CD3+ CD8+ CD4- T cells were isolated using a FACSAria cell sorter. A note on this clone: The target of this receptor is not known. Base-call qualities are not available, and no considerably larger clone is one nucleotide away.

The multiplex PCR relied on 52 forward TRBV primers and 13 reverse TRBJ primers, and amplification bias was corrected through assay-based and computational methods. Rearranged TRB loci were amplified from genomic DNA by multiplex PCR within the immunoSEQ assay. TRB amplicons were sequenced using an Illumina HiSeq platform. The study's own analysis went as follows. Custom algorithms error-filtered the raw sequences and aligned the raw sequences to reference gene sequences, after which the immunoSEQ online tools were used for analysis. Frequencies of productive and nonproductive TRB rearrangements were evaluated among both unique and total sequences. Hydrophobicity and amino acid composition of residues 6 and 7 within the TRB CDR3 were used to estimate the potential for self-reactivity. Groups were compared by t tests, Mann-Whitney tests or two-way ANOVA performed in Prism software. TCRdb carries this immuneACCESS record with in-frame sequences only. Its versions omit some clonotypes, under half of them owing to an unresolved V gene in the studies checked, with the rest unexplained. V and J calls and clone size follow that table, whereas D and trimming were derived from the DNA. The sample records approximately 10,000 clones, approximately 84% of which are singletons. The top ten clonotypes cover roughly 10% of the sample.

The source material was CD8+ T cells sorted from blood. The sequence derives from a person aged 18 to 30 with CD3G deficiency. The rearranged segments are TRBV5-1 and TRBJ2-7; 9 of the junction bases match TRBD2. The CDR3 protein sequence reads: CASSLYAGGPYEQYF. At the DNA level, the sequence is TGCGCCAGCAGCTTGTACGCGGGAGGGCCCTACGAGCAGTACTTC.